This T cell receptor (beta chain) comes out of a study of T cells in Graves' hyperthyroidism and ophthalmopathy (dated by TCRdb to between 2019 and 2020). Context from the whole study: Peripheral blood was collected at initial diagnosis, before any treatment. A discovery cohort of around 100 patients, 43 with Graves' ophthalmopathy and 57 with stable Graves' hyperthyroidism, was used to find distinguishing TCR V-J signatures. Prospective prediction of ophthalmopathy was tested in an independent validation cohort of 18 to 20 hyperthyroidism patients and roughly 16 patients who later progressed to ophthalmopathy. For training and testing, the approximately 97 patients in the discovery cohort were randomly divided in a 7:3 ratio. The study also compared thyroid tissue and blood T-cell repertoires from over 5 Graves' hyperthyroidism patients. Following sampling, methimazole starting at 30 mg daily was given to hyperthyroidism patients, and high-dose intravenous methylprednisolone was given to ophthalmopathy patients. TCR Vbeta CDR3 sequencing of 135 peripheral blood samples (under 45 ophthalmopathy, 75 or so hyperthyroidism and approximately 17 progressor patients) is reported in the paper.

CDR1 and CDR2 (DFQATT, SNEGSKA) derive from the germline V gene (reference sequence). The germline V end is reduced by 0 bases and the J end by 3 bases; junction bases left unmatched: 9. CDR3 length: 16 amino acids, cysteine to phenylalanine. The kept DNA is CDR3 alone, 48 bases in frame from the first base. Ophthalmopathy patients had moderately to severely active disease, with a Clinical Activity Score of 3 or more, a NOSPECS grade of 4 or more, and a disease duration of less than 3 months. Patients with uncontrolled infections, other autoimmune diseases, pregnancy or lactation were excluded. Diagnoses relied on clinical symptoms, serum thyroxine and TRAb, thyroid ultrasound and orbital computed tomography. PBMCs were isolated from 8 to 10 ml of fresh peripheral blood by Ficoll-Paque density gradient centrifugation. Total RNA was extracted with Trizol reagent, and quality was checked on an Agilent 2100 Bioanalyzer.

Study-wide conclusions, independent of this receptor: In validation, progression to ophthalmopathy was predicted by the model with 70.59% sensitivity and approximately 78% specificity, a median of around 5.9 months before onset. In cross-validation, a model built on a 13 V-J signature told ophthalmopathy apart from stable hyperthyroidism with 85% to 90% sensitivity and around 83% specificity, and in testing the same model reached 80%/75%. Most expanded thyroid clonotypes (frequency above 0.001) were also detected in blood, suggesting blood repertoires may reflect thyroid immune responses. No statistical method was used to fix the sample size in advance, and group allocation was not hidden from the investigators.

This clonotype was detected many times. Its antigen specificity is not known. No quality values exist for individual bases; no much larger clone is one base distant. The TCR beta CDR3 regions were amplified from RNA transcripts. The TCR CDR3 was subjected to a first round of RT-PCR using the HTBI primer set and the Qiagen OneStep RT-PCR kit. Libraries were constructed in a second round of multiplex PCR, after which size selection and purification were carried out. The libraries were sequenced on an Illumina HiSeq2000 using paired-end 100 bp reads. Turning to the authors' computational methods: Raw data were processed with SOAPnuke, discarding reads with adapters, uncalled bases, mean Phred below 15, or no exact constant-primer or identifier match. High-quality paired reads were merged with COPE v1.2.5, and unique nucleotide sequences were defined as clonotypes. Clonotypes were aligned to IMGT TRBV, TRBD and TRBJ reference segments using MiTCR v1.1. Only V-J combinations with frequency above 0.0001, covering roughly 99% of repertoires, were analysed. A TCS score was defined as the ratio between F50 (clonal expansion) and ExV (chaos), using BLOSUM62-based TCRdist between CDR3 peptides within each V-J. Welch's t-statistics and random forest reduced roughly 500 V-J features to some 14, which were used in a naive Bayes classifier (R e1071). TCRdb ran its own pipeline on the public reads, namely fastp trimming at Q25 and MiXCR clone calling, and kept in-frame beta chains. Merged by CDR3 protein, the rows form single entries marked with the most common genes and DNA. The V and J calls, along with clone size, are taken from TCRdb and not from the paper's own processing. Recorded for this sample are some 370,000 distinct CDR3 sequences; around 15% of them occurred a single time. Around 28% of the sample lies in the top ten.

The TCR comes from a man aged 45-65 years with Graves' ophthalmopathy. The material sequenced was blood. The chain joins TRBV20-1 to TRBJ2-5; the junction holds 8 bases that match TRBD1. The DNA sequence is TGCAGTGCTAGAGATCTGGGGGTACAGGGGGAAGAGACCCAGTACTTC. Protein translation: CSARDLGVQGEETQYF.